This T cell receptor (beta chain) was sequenced during a study of cytomegalovirus exposure and HLA in healthy donors. Regarding the study as a whole: Most TCR beta V segments were productive about 87% or about 30% of the time in an earlier analysis.

Germline CDR1 SGHRS, CDR2 YFSETQ. V shed 9 bases and J 4 bases; nucleotides not matched to a gene: 13. The CDR3 runs 14 residues. This clone came up a few times. Its matching antigen is unknown. The PCR had 60 Vbeta and 13 Jbeta primers. Clones were read by immunoSEQ multiplex PCR, and TCRdb kept only the in-frame ones, dropping some. The sample lists about 150,000 clones, roughly 80% seen once, with around 6.6% in the top ten. The material sequenced was PBMCs. This clonotype was sampled from a woman aged 50 to 65 in good health and CMV-seropositive. The rearrangement joins TRBV5-1 to TRBJ2-7; TRBD2 matches at 7 bases. The CDR3 loop reads CATSPAVGGYEQYF. The CDR3 DNA reads as TGCGCCACCTCCCCCGCGGTGGGGGGGTACGAGCAGTACTTC.